A single sample gave rise to the 20 T cell receptor beta chains below, sequenced in a study of blood T cell repertoires in COVID-19. Generated by immunoSEQ multiplex PCR, the TCRdb table keeps only in-frame clones and is missing some. The sample yields roughly 70,000 clones, around 87% seen once. Sequenced sample: peripheral blood. The origin of the receptors is a man between 65 and 85 years old with active COVID-19.

This chain joins TRBV15 and TRBJ2-2, with 9 nucleotides matching TRBD2. Trimming removed 4 bases from V and 1 base from J; junction bases left unmatched: 7. CDR3 length: 17 residues. Germline CDR1 LNHNV, CDR2 YYDKDF (reference sequence). The chain's CDR3 is CATSKASGARNTGELFF. CDR3 bases: TGTGCCACCAGCAAGGCTAGCGGGGCCAGGAACACCGGGGAGCTGTTTTTT.

The chain carries TRBV28 and TRBJ1-6, with 7 nucleotides matching TRBD1. Germline V gene sequence: CDR1 MDHEN, CDR2 SYDVKM. Trimming took 7 bases from V and 6 from J; bases not matched to a gene: 12. The CDR3 has 16 residues. The CDR3 reads CASTDRDRNPNSPLHF. The DNA for the CDR3 is TGTGCCAGCACCGACCGGGACAGAAACCCTAATTCACCCCTCCACTTT.

V gene TRBV27 combines with J gene TRBJ2-6, with TRBD2 matching over 7 bases. The ends lost 0 bases at V and 0 bases at J; junction bases unmatched: 5. The CDR3 has 18 residues. Germline-derived CDR1 and CDR2 are MNHEY and SMNVEV (reference sequence). The CDR3 DNA reads TGTGCCAGCAGTTTATCGAGCGGGGTGGGCTCTGGGGCCAACGTCCTGACTTTC. Translated: CASSLSSGVGSGANVLTF.

The chain carries TRBV28 and TRBJ1-2; the D gene is possibly TRBD1 (5 bases). The germline gives CDR1 MDHEN, CDR2 SYDVKM. V shed 10 bases and J shed 0 bases, with 12 bases lying between them. The CDR3 extends over 13 amino acids. The CDR3 protein is CATAGAPNYGYTF. Here the CDR3 DNA reads TGTGCCACCGCTGGGGCCCCTAACTATGGCTACACCTTC.

The chain has TRBV27 and TRBJ2-2; D remains ambiguous. Trimming cost V 6 bases and J 4 bases, with 9 bases left between them. This CDR3 is built from 13 residues. Germline V CDR1 and CDR2: MNHEY, SMNVEV (reference sequence). The CDR3 is CASRQLGTGELFF. Written as DNA, the CDR3 is TGTGCCAGCAGACAGCTGGGCACCGGGGAGCTGTTTTTT.

This clone was seen just once. J is TRBJ2-7 and V is TRBV11-3, with D possibly matching TRBD2 (6 bases). The CDR3 covers 14 residues. Germline CDR1 reads SGHNT; CDR2 reads YENEEA. Trimming removed 1 base at V and 1 base at J, with 8 bases between. CDR3 nucleotide sequence: TGTGCCAGCAGCTTAGGGGAGGTTTCCTACGAGCAGTACTTC. Translated: CASSLGEVSYEQYF.

V usage is TRBV6-5 and J usage is TRBJ2-5; D not certain. CDR3 length: 12 amino acids. Trimming cost V 6 bases and J 2 bases, with 7 bases left between them. Per the germline V gene, CDR1 is MNHEY and CDR2 is SVGAGI. CDR3 coding DNA: TGTGCCAGCAGCCCCGGGCAAGAGACCCAGTACTTC. This gives the protein CASSPGQETQYF.

Comment on this clone: Mismatch with germline at one junction end may stem from a read error. The chain combines TRBV7-3 with TRBJ2-3; 7 bases align to TRBD1. Germline loops: CDR1 SGHTA, CDR2 FQGTGA. This CDR3 has 15 residues. The CDR3 reads CASSLTGTAGDTQYF. The CDR3 DNA reads TGTGCCAGCAGCCTAACGGGGACAGCCGGGGATACGCAGTATTTT.

The chain joins TRBV7-2 to TRBJ1-6; 9 nucleotides line up with TRBD1. Losses at the gene ends were 3 bases for V and 10 bases for J; bases not matched to a gene: 7. Germline CDR1 reads SGHTA; CDR2 reads FQGNSA. This CDR3 is 15 amino acids long. CDR3 coding DNA: TGTGCCAGCAGCTTTCGGACAGGGGCAGGGTCACCCCTCCACTTT. Its protein product is CASSFRTGAGSPLHF.

The rearrangement links TRBV7-8 to TRBJ2-7, with a weak D call TRBD1 (6 bases). Trimming cost V 5 bases and J 0 bases, with 14 bases left between them. The CDR3 sequence is 15 residues long. Per germline, CDR1 SGHVS and CDR2 FQNEAQ. The CDR3 bases are TGTGCCAGCAGCATCGGGACACACCTCTCCTACGAGCAGTACTTC. Translation: CASSIGTHLSYEQYF. Full variable domain (rest looked up from reference TRBV7-8 and TRBJ2-7): GAGVSQSPRYKVAKRGQDVALRCDPISGHVSLFWYQQALGQGPEFLTYFQNEAQLDKSGLPSDRFFAERPEGSVSTLKIQRTQQEDSAVYLCASSIGTHLSYEQYFGPGTRLTVT.

V is TRBV5-6 and J is TRBJ2-1, with 7 positions matching TRBD2. The CDR3 consists of 14 residues. V dropped 0 bases and J dropped 4; count of bases not matched to a gene: 1. Per germline, CDR1 SGHDT and CDR2 YYEEEE. CDR3 residues: CASSLVGGYNEQFF. The DNA of the CDR3 is TGTGCCAGCAGCTTGGTGGGGGGGTACAATGAGCAGTTCTTC.

This clone showed up just a few times. The rearrangement links TRBV9 to TRBJ2-1, with D maybe TRBD1 (5 bases). Trimming took 3 bases from V and 8 from J, leaving 18 bases between them. Germline V gene sequence: CDR1 SGDLS, CDR2 YYNGEE. This CDR3 has 15 residues. Here the CDR3 reads CASSAEGAPGDEQFF. CDR3 nucleotides: TGTGCCAGCAGCGCCGAAGGGGCCCCTGGGGATGAGCAGTTCTTC. Full variable domain (rest looked up from reference TRBV9 and TRBJ2-1): DSGVTQTPKHLITATGQRVTLRCSPRSGDLSVYWYQQSLDQGLQFLIQYYNGEERAKGNILERFSAQQFPDLHSELNLSSLELGDSALYFCASSAEGAPGDEQFFGPGTRLTVL.

The chain combines TRBV28 with TRBJ2-5; TRBD1 might be the D (6 bases). V lost 6 bases to trimming and J lost 1 base, with 9 bases between them. Germline V gene sequence: CDR1 MDHEN, CDR2 SYDVKM. This CDR3 has 13 residues. CDR3 loop: CASRRTAQETQYF. The CDR3 region has the DNA TGTGCCAGCAGACGGACAGCCCAAGAGACCCAGTACTTC.

The V call is TRBV24-1, the J call TRBJ1-2; D may be TRBD1 (6 bases). The V gene's germline CDR1 is KGHDR and CDR2 SFDVKD. The CDR3 runs to 16 residues. Trimming took off 3 bases at V and 4 bases at J, with 17 bases between the two ends. The CDR3 sequence is CATSDPRGGGAYGYTF. The CDR3, as DNA: TGTGCCACCAGTGATCCCCGGGGAGGGGGGGCCTATGGCTACACCTTC.

The gene calls are TRBV28 and TRBJ2-7; possibly TRBD2 for D (7 bases). V was clipped by 5 bases and J by 4 bases, with 21 bases between them. The CDR3 sequence is 16 residues long. In germline, CDR1 is MDHEN, CDR2 SYDVKM. The CDR3 nucleotides read TGTGCCAGCAGTCCCCCACAGGGAGCGGGGCATTACGAGCAGTACTTC. It specifies CASSPPQGAGHYEQYF.

The CDR3 DNA reads TGTGCCAGCAGCTTGGGGCAGAACACAGATACGCAGTATTTT. This sequence encodes CASSLGQNTDTQYF. V gene TRBV5-4 combines with J gene TRBJ2-3; D remains ambiguous. The germline CDR1 and CDR2 sequences are SGHNT and YYREEE (reference sequence). V shed 0 bases and J shed 2 bases, with 7 bases lying between them. This CDR3 is 14 amino acids long.

The chain links TRBV19 to TRBJ1-1, with D unclear. Germline assignment: CDR1 LNHDA and CDR2 SQIVND (reference sequence). The CDR3 is made up of 14 amino acids. The germline V and J ends were trimmed by 7 bases and 1 base, with 13 bases remaining between them. CDR3 loop: CASTPWSPNTEAFF. The CDR3 coding sequence is TGTGCCAGTACCCCTTGGAGCCCGAACACTGAAGCTTTCTTT.

This clone was detected a few times. The chain links TRBV9 to TRBJ1-3; 7 nucleotides line up with TRBD1. There are 15 residues in the CDR3. Germline V CDR1 and CDR2: SGDLS, YYNGEE. V shed 3 bases, J shed 0 bases, and the junction held 3 bases outside the gene matches. The CDR3 DNA follows: TGTGCCAGCAGCGAGGGGGCTAGCTCTGGAAACACCATATATTTT. Residues: CASSEGASSGNTIYF.

The V call is TRBV5-4, the J call TRBJ1-2, with 7 nucleotides matching TRBD1. The CDR3 is 14 residues long. CDR1 and CDR2 from the germline V gene are SGHNT and YYREEE (reference sequence). V shed 2 bases and J 7 bases; nucleotides not matched to a gene: 8. CDR3 coding DNA: TGTGCCAGCAGCTTTCAGGGGGAAAGGGCTGGCTACACCTTC. This gives the protein CASSFQGERAGYTF.

The V and J genes are TRBV6-5 and TRBJ2-7; 8 bases align to TRBD2. Unmatched junction bases numbered 8, after V lost 5 bases and J lost 2 bases. The CDR3 covers 15 residues. CDR1 and CDR2 (germline): MNHEY, SVGAGI. The CDR3 nucleotides read TGTGCCAGCAGTCCCCCGGGACTAGAGACCTACGAGCAGTACTTC. Amino acids: CASSPPGLETYEQYF.